Below, 18 T cell receptor beta chains from the same sample are listed, as sequenced in a study of shared clonotypes between healthy human individuals. TCRdb's table, derived via immunoSEQ multiplex PCR, lists solely in-frame clones and lacks some. The sample yields about 380,000 clones, approximately 97% seen once. Sequencing was done on a sample of memory CD8+ T cells sorted from blood. Specified subset: CD45RO+ cells pooled with CCR7-negative TemRA cells. Source of these receptors: a man aged 25 to 45 in good health.

The chain recombines TRBV4-1 with TRBJ1-2; D remains unclear. The V gene's germline CDR1 is MGHRA and CDR2 YSYEKL. This CDR3 has 11 amino acids. V was clipped by 0 bases and J by 8 bases, with 4 bases between them. Written as DNA, the CDR3 is TGCGCCAGCAGCCAAGATAGAGGCTACACCTTC. Residues: CASSQDRGYTF.

CDR3 amino acids: CASSFPSGRGYEQYF. The CDR3 coding sequence is TGTGCCAGCAGCTTTCCGAGCGGAAGGGGATACGAGCAGTACTTC. This chain connects TRBV11-2 to TRBJ2-7; D possibly uses TRBD1 or TRBD2 (5 bases each). Germline V gene sequence: CDR1 SGHAT, CDR2 FQNNGV. The CDR3 covers 15 residues. V shed 3 bases and J shed 4 bases, with 16 bases lying between them.

V is TRBV6-5 and J is TRBJ2-1; TRBD2 might be the D (5 bases). This CDR3 contains 16 residues. Germline V lookup: CDR1 MNHEY, CDR2 SVGAGI. The V gene lost 0 bases and the J gene lost 9 bases, with 18 bases spanning the gap. The CDR3 region is CASSYSLPSSGTEQFF. DNA for the CDR3: TGTGCCAGCAGTTACTCATTACCTAGCTCCGGCACTGAGCAGTTCTTC.

This chain connects TRBV30 to TRBJ1-2; D is perhaps TRBD1 (5 bases). The CDR3 totals 13 residues. Trimming cost V 4 bases and J 4 bases, with 13 bases left between them. The germline CDR1 and CDR2 sequences are GTSNPN and SVGIG (reference sequence). The CDR3 DNA sequence: TGTGCCTGGAAAAACGGGGGGTCCTATGGCTACACCTTC. It translates to CAWKNGGSYGYTF.

The chain has TRBV2 and TRBJ1-4; D call uncertain. The germline CDR1 and CDR2 sequences are SNHLY and FYNNEI. Trimming cost V 2 bases and J 1 base, with 14 bases left between them. The CDR3 is 17 amino acids. CDR3 DNA sequence: TGTGCCAGCAGTGAACCTGGGTTGGCGCGAACTAATGAAAAACTGTTTTTT. This codes for CASSEPGLARTNEKLFF.

The chain joins TRBV13 to TRBJ2-5; D unresolved. The germline V gene encodes CDR1 PRHDT and CDR2 FYEKMQ (reference sequence). The germline V and J ends were trimmed by 5 bases and 1 base, with 11 bases remaining between them. The CDR3 is 14 residues long. CDR3 sequence reads: CASSPHYAQETQYF. DNA of the CDR3: TGTGCCAGCAGCCCCCATTACGCCCAAGAGACCCAGTACTTC.

The chain links TRBV7-9 to TRBJ2-7; 9 bases align to TRBD1. The CDR3 extends over 14 amino acids. The germline gives CDR1 SEHNR, CDR2 FQNEAQ (reference sequence). V dropped 2 bases and J dropped 3; count of bases not matched to a gene: 2. The CDR3 sequence is CASSLRQGGYEQYF. The DNA for the CDR3 is TGTGCCAGCAGCTTACGACAGGGGGGCTACGAGCAGTACTTC.

This chain joins TRBV7-8 and TRBJ1-2; 11 bases line up with TRBD1. This CDR3 has 15 amino acids. Germline loops: CDR1 SGHVS, CDR2 FQNEAQ. J lost 4 bases, V lost 5 bases, and 6 bases had no gene match. The CDR3 region has the DNA TGTGCCAGCAGCCCGGGACAGGGGGTAGGCTATGGCTACACCTTC. Protein product: CASSPGQGVGYGYTF.

The J gene is TRBJ1-5, the V gene TRBV5-4; D is ambiguous. The V end was cut by 4 bases, the J end by 3 bases, with 8 bases between. This CDR3 region has 13 residues. Germline CDR1 and CDR2: SGHNT and YYREEE (reference sequence). The CDR3 bases are TGTGCCAGCAGCGGGCCATTCAATCAGCCCCAGCATTTT. Residues: CASSGPFNQPQHF.

The CDR3 is CASRTRGLISETQYF. The CDR3 coding sequence is TGTGCCAGCAGGACCCGGGGCCTCATATCAGAGACCCAGTACTTC. The V and J genes are TRBV6-6 and TRBJ2-5; tentatively, D is TRBD1 or TRBD2 (5 bases each). Germline V CDR1 and CDR2: MNHNY, SVGAGI (reference sequence). The CDR3 totals 15 residues. The V and J ends lost 6 bases and 4 bases respectively, with 18 bases between them.

V is TRBV6-6 and J is TRBJ2-6, with unresolved D. The V end lost 2 bases, the J end lost 1 base, and 9 bases lay between the germline ends. The CDR3 has 16 amino acids. Germline loops: CDR1 MNHNY, CDR2 SVGAGI (reference sequence). The CDR3 spells CASSYAIGSGANVLTF. DNA for the CDR3: TGTGCCAGCAGTTACGCTATAGGGTCTGGGGCCAACGTCCTGACTTTC.

The chain links TRBV4-2 to TRBJ1-2; D unclear. Looked up from germline, CDR1 is LGHNA and CDR2 is YNFKEQ. V was shortened by 0 bases and J by 8 bases, with 25 bases between the two germline ends. The CDR3 covers 18 residues. The CDR3, as DNA: TGTGCCAGCAGCCAAGAGGGAAAAATAGGGTTAGGGATAGGCGGCTACACCTTC. Protein sequence: CASSQEGKIGLGIGGYTF.

The rearrangement uses TRBV9 and TRBJ1-4; no definite D call. CDR1 is SGDLS, CDR2 YYNGEE, per germline. Trimming pared 1 base from V and 3 bases from J, leaving 13 bases between. The CDR3 is 16 residues long. CDR3 DNA: TGTGCCAGCAGCGTAACGGGGTCACAGTCTAATGAAAAACTGTTTTTT. Amino acids: CASSVTGSQSNEKLFF.

The chain uses TRBV10-3 and TRBJ2-7, with D possibly matching TRBD2 (5 bases). The CDR3 is made up of 14 amino acids. Trimming shortened V by 10 bases and J by 2 bases, and 18 bases separated the two germline ends. The germline V gene has CDR1 ENHRY and CDR2 SYGVKD. The CDR3 region has the DNA TGTGCCACCGGGTCATTGGAGGAGACCTACGAGCAGTACTTC. Translating gives CATGSLEETYEQYF.

The chain uses TRBV6-5 and TRBJ2-7, with TRBD1 identical over 10 bases. The CDR3 consists of 15 residues. Germline values: CDR1 MNHEY, CDR2 SVGAGI. V lost 2 bases and J lost 2; bases outside the gene matches: 3. The CDR3 here is CASSYAGTGAYEQYF. As DNA, the CDR3 is TGTGCCAGCAGTTACGCCGGGACAGGGGCCTACGAGCAGTACTTC.

The chain links TRBV9 to TRBJ2-7; unclear D gene. The CDR3 is 11 residues long. The V gene lost 4 bases and the J gene lost 3 bases, with 5 bases spanning the gap. Germline V lookup: CDR1 SGDLS, CDR2 YYNGEE. The CDR3 loop is CASSNDYEQYF. CDR3 nucleotide sequence: TGTGCCAGCAGCAACGACTACGAGCAGTACTTC.

The V and J genes are TRBV5-1 and TRBJ2-7; tentative D call: TRBD2 (6 bases). The CDR3 length is 14 residues. Trimming stripped 3 bases from V and 0 bases from J, with 10 bases between. The germline V gene has CDR1 SGHRS and CDR2 YFSETQ. Here the CDR3 reads CASSSDYRSYEQYF. The CDR3, as DNA: TGCGCCAGCAGCTCGGACTACCGCTCCTACGAGCAGTACTTC.

The gene calls are TRBV7-2 and TRBJ2-1; a possible D gene is TRBD2 (5 bases). Trimming cost V 3 bases and J 8 bases, with 14 bases left between them. Germline CDR1 reads SGHTA; CDR2 reads FQGNSA. The CDR3 extends over 14 amino acids. CDR3 in DNA: TGTGCCAGCAGCTTTTCCCGGGGTATCTATGAGCAGTTCTTC. It encodes CASSFSRGIYEQFF.